The rows below give T cell receptor beta chains drawn from one sample of a study of blood T cell repertoires in COVID-19. Method: immunoSEQ multiplex PCR; TCRdb's copy keeps in-frame clones and lacks some. Of roughly 120,000 clones in the sample, around 91% were seen once. The sample comprised peripheral blood. The receptor set was obtained from a man aged 65 to 85 with active or convalescent COVID-19. Both conserved end residues are part of each CDR3. The D gene is left open where the match is weak. A row's size may be missing; if present it is once, few, many or a size class.

abundance: NA; len: 15; j_gene: TRBJ1-6; d_gene: TRBD1; v_gene: TRBV5-1; CDR3nt: TGCGCCAGCAGCTTATCAGGGGGCTATAATTCACCCCTCCACTTT; CDR3aa: CASSLSGGYNSPLHF
abundance: NA; len: 14; j_gene: TRBJ2-7; d_gene: NA; v_gene: TRBV3-1/TRBV3-2; CDR3nt: TGTGCCAGCAGCCCGGGTGGAGGGCCGTACGAGCAGTACTTC; CDR3aa: CASSPGGGPYEQYF
abundance: NA; len: 16; j_gene: TRBJ1-5; d_gene: NA; v_gene: TRBV4-1; CDR3nt: TGCGCCAGCAGCCAAGATCTAGGACACAGCAATCAGCCCCAGCATTTT; CDR3aa: CASSQDLGHSNQPQHF
abundance: NA; len: 14; j_gene: TRBJ1-1; d_gene: NA; v_gene: TRBV6-5; CDR3nt: TGTGCCAGCAGCCACCCGGGGGGGGACACTGAAGCTTTCTTT; CDR3aa: CASSHPGGDTEAFF
abundance: NA; len: 12; j_gene: TRBJ2-5; d_gene: NA; v_gene: TRBV7-2; CDR3nt: TGTGCCAGCAGCTTACAGCAAGAGACCCAGTACTTC; CDR3aa: CASSLQQETQYF
abundance: NA; len: 16; j_gene: TRBJ2-1; d_gene: TRBD1; v_gene: TRBV7-9; CDR3nt: TGTGCCAGCAGCCAAGGGTGGACAGGAGCTAACAATGAGCAGTTCTTC; CDR3aa: CASSQGWTGANNEQFF
abundance: NA; len: 17; j_gene: TRBJ2-1; d_gene: TRBD2; v_gene: TRBV7-2; CDR3nt: TGTGCCAGCAGCCTTTCCAGGGGACTAGCGGTTTTGGGTGAGCAGTTCTTC; CDR3aa: CASSLSRGLAVLGEQFF
abundance: NA; len: 15; j_gene: TRBJ1-6; d_gene: TRBD1; v_gene: TRBV2; CDR3nt: TGTGCCAGCAGTCCTACCCGACAGGGCAATTCACCCCTCCACTTT; CDR3aa: CASSPTRQGNSPLHF
abundance: NA; len: 16; j_gene: TRBJ2-3; d_gene: TRBD1; v_gene: TRBV2; CDR3nt: TGTGCCAGCAGTGGCCCCCGGACAGGGGGAACAGATACGCAGTATTTT; CDR3aa: CASSGPRTGGTDTQYF
abundance: few; len: 15; j_gene: TRBJ2-6; d_gene: NA; v_gene: TRBV19; CDR3nt: TGTGCCAGTAGTAGGGGAGTCTCTGGGGCCAACGTCCTGACTTTC; CDR3aa: CASSRGVSGANVLTF
abundance: NA; len: 16; j_gene: TRBJ1-2; d_gene: TRBD1; v_gene: TRBV14; CDR3nt: TGTGCCAGCACCCCCGCGGGACAGGGGATAACTTATGGCTACACCTTC; CDR3aa: CASTPAGQGITYGYTF
abundance: once; len: 17; j_gene: TRBJ1-5; d_gene: NA; v_gene: TRBV19; CDR3nt: TGTGCCAGTAGTAGGACAGCTAAATCCTTTAGCAATCAGCCCCAGCATTTT; CDR3aa: CASSRTAKSFSNQPQHF
abundance: NA; len: 15; j_gene: TRBJ1-2; d_gene: NA; v_gene: TRBV9; CDR3nt: TGTGCCAGCAGTGGACGGGGGGCCGCTAACTATGGCTACACCTTC; CDR3aa: CASSGRGAANYGYTF
abundance: NA; len: 15; j_gene: TRBJ1-1; d_gene: TRBD1; v_gene: TRBV6-5; CDR3nt: TGTGCCAGCAGTTACTCGGGGACAGGGGGCACTGAAGCTTTCTTT; CDR3aa: CASSYSGTGGTEAFF
abundance: NA; len: 13; j_gene: TRBJ2-7; d_gene: NA; v_gene: TRBV7-8; CDR3nt: TGTGCCAGCAGCTTAGTCACGGGGTTCGAGCAGTACTTC; CDR3aa: CASSLVTGFEQYF
abundance: NA; len: 14; j_gene: TRBJ1-2; d_gene: TRBD1; v_gene: TRBV27; CDR3nt: TGTGCCAGCAGTTTAACAGGGGGGCAAGAGGGCTACACCTTC; CDR3aa: CASSLTGGQEGYTF
abundance: NA; len: 15; j_gene: TRBJ1-6; d_gene: NA; v_gene: TRBV7-9; CDR3nt: TGTGCCAGCAGCCAGGAGGATTTCAATAATTCACCCCTCCACTTT; CDR3aa: CASSQEDFNNSPLHF
abundance: NA; len: 13; j_gene: TRBJ2-1; d_gene: NA; v_gene: TRBV28; CDR3nt: TGTGCCAGCAGTTTAAGGGTAGGGGATGAGCAGTTCTTC; CDR3aa: CASSLRVGDEQFF
abundance: NA; len: 17; j_gene: TRBJ1-2; d_gene: NA; v_gene: TRBV21-1; CDR3nt: TGTGCCATCGTCCCAGGGGCTACGTCCATCCTTCACTATGGCTACACCTTC; CDR3aa: CAIVPGATSILHYGYTF
abundance: NA; len: 14; j_gene: TRBJ1-2; d_gene: TRBD1; v_gene: TRBV28; CDR3nt: TGTGCCAGCAGTTTTGCAGGGGGAAGCTATGGCTACACCTTC; CDR3aa: CASSFAGGSYGYTF
abundance: NA; len: 14; j_gene: TRBJ2-2; d_gene: TRBD1; v_gene: TRBV19; CDR3nt: TGTGCCAGTAGTACCGACAGGGGGGCCGGGGAGCTGTTTTTT; CDR3aa: CASSTDRGAGELFF
abundance: NA; len: 15; j_gene: TRBJ2-1; d_gene: NA; v_gene: TRBV9; CDR3nt: TGTGCCAGCACCTACGGGACACCGGGGTACAATGAGCAGTTCTTC; CDR3aa: CASTYGTPGYNEQFF
abundance: NA; len: 13; j_gene: TRBJ1-1; d_gene: TRBD1; v_gene: TRBV12-3/TRBV12-4; CDR3nt: TGTGCCAGCACCCAAGGACAGGGAACTGAAGCTTTCTTT; CDR3aa: CASTQGQGTEAFF
abundance: NA; len: 13; j_gene: TRBJ2-3; d_gene: NA; v_gene: TRBV6-4; CDR3nt: TGTGCCAGCAGTGAGGAGGTCGATCGGGCGCAGTATTTT; CDR3aa: CASSEEVDRAQYF
abundance: NA; len: 14; j_gene: TRBJ2-7; d_gene: TRBD2; v_gene: TRBV5-1; CDR3nt: TGCGCCAGCAGCTTGGGAACTAGCGGGAGCGAGCAGTACTTC; CDR3aa: CASSLGTSGSEQYF
abundance: NA; len: 15; j_gene: TRBJ2-5; d_gene: NA; v_gene: TRBV24-1; CDR3nt: TGTGCCACCAGTGATTCACAGGCCTTCCAAGAGACCCAGTACTTC; CDR3aa: CATSDSQAFQETQYF
abundance: NA; len: 12; j_gene: TRBJ2-7; d_gene: NA; v_gene: TRBV12-3/TRBV12-4; CDR3nt: TGTGCCAGCAGTTCCCGAGACTACGAGCAGTACTTC; CDR3aa: CASSSRDYEQYF
abundance: NA; len: 13; j_gene: TRBJ1-1; d_gene: NA; v_gene: TRBV7-9; CDR3nt: TGTGCCAGCAGAGAAAGGATGGGCATTGAAGCTTTCTTT; CDR3aa: CASRERMGIEAFF
abundance: NA; len: 14; j_gene: TRBJ2-7; d_gene: NA; v_gene: TRBV14; CDR3nt: TGTGCCAGCAGCCGTGTTAGCGGTAACTACGAGCAGTACTTC; CDR3aa: CASSRVSGNYEQYF
abundance: NA; len: 15; j_gene: TRBJ2-1; d_gene: TRBD2; v_gene: TRBV6-5; CDR3nt: TGTGCCAGCAGTAAACTAGCGGGAGCCATGAATGAGCAGTTCTTC; CDR3aa: CASSKLAGAMNEQFF
abundance: NA; len: 14; j_gene: TRBJ1-4; d_gene: NA; v_gene: TRBV19; CDR3nt: TGTGCCAGTAGTCGGACATCACTTAATGAAAAACTGTTTTTT; CDR3aa: CASSRTSLNEKLFF
abundance: NA; len: 17; j_gene: TRBJ1-5; d_gene: TRBD1; v_gene: TRBV27; CDR3nt: TGTGCCAGCAGCCGACGCCTGACAGGGGCTAGCAATCAGCCCCAGCATTTT; CDR3aa: CASSRRLTGASNQPQHF
abundance: NA; len: 14; j_gene: TRBJ2-5; d_gene: TRBD1; v_gene: TRBV29-1; CDR3nt: TGCAGCGTTGCCGGGACAGGGGGCACGAAGACCCAGTACTTC; CDR3aa: CSVAGTGGTKTQYF
abundance: NA; len: 15; j_gene: TRBJ2-2; d_gene: TRBD2; v_gene: TRBV2; CDR3nt: TGTGCCAGAACTAGCGGGGTTGCGAACACCGGGGAGCTGTTTTTT; CDR3aa: CARTSGVANTGELFF
abundance: NA; len: 13; j_gene: TRBJ2-5; d_gene: NA; v_gene: TRBV7-3; CDR3nt: TGTGCCAGCAGCTACGGGTTTCAAGAGACCCAGTACTTC; CDR3aa: CASSYGFQETQYF
abundance: NA; len: 14; j_gene: TRBJ1-1; d_gene: NA; v_gene: TRBV25-1; CDR3nt: TGTGCCAGCAGTGTTTATACAGGGTCCACTGAAGCTTTCTTT; CDR3aa: CASSVYTGSTEAFF
abundance: once; len: 13; j_gene: TRBJ1-6; d_gene: NA; v_gene: TRBV5-1; CDR3nt: TGCGCCAGCAGAGCTCAGGGAAATTCACCCCTCCACTTT; CDR3aa: CASRAQGNSPLHF
abundance: NA; len: 15; j_gene: TRBJ2-3; d_gene: NA; v_gene: TRBV18; CDR3nt: TGTGCCAGCTCACCACGAACGAGCCGGTCAGATACGCAGTATTTT; CDR3aa: CASSPRTSRSDTQYF
abundance: NA; len: 16; j_gene: TRBJ1-2; d_gene: NA; v_gene: TRBV15; CDR3nt: TGTGCCACCAGCAGAGGAGGGCAGGACTCGGGCTATGGCTACACCTTC; CDR3aa: CATSRGGQDSGYGYTF
abundance: NA; len: 14; j_gene: TRBJ1-3; d_gene: NA; v_gene: TRBV18; CDR3nt: TGTGCCAGCTCACCACAGGGGACTGGAAACACCATATATTTT; CDR3aa: CASSPQGTGNTIYF
abundance: NA; len: 14; j_gene: TRBJ2-3; d_gene: TRBD1; v_gene: TRBV11-3; CDR3nt: TGTGCCAGCAGTCCGGGACAGGTCACAGATACGCAGTATTTT; CDR3aa: CASSPGQVTDTQYF
abundance: NA; len: 14; j_gene: TRBJ1-1; d_gene: NA; v_gene: TRBV11-3; CDR3nt: TGTGCCAGCAGCTTAGATGGGAGTTCCACTGAAGCTTTCTTT; CDR3aa: CASSLDGSSTEAFF
abundance: NA; len: 14; j_gene: TRBJ2-7; d_gene: TRBD2; v_gene: TRBV11-2; CDR3nt: TGTGCCAGCAGCTCAGGACTAGCAAAAGTCCACCAGTACTTC; CDR3aa: CASSSGLAKVHQYF
abundance: NA; len: 17; j_gene: TRBJ2-6; d_gene: TRBD1; v_gene: TRBV7-2; CDR3nt: TGTGCCAGCAGCTCGGGACAGGGGCCCCGATGGGCCAACGTCCTGACTTTC; CDR3aa: CASSSGQGPRWANVLTF
abundance: NA; len: 15; j_gene: TRBJ1-2; d_gene: NA; v_gene: TRBV7-9; CDR3nt: TGTGCCAGCACCTTCCATGAGCGGGAGAGCTATGGCTACACCTTC; CDR3aa: CASTFHERESYGYTF
abundance: once; len: 11; j_gene: TRBJ1-3; d_gene: NA; v_gene: TRBV19; CDR3nt: TGTGCCAGTAGTACAGGAAACACCATATATTTT; CDR3aa: CASSTGNTIYF